Below are 20 T cell receptor beta chains sequenced from a single sample in a study of blood T cell repertoires in COVID-19. Assay used: immunoSEQ multiplex PCR; TCRdb lists only in-frame clones, some missing. The table records about 44,000 clones, 89% of them present only once. The sample consisted of peripheral blood. All receptors come from a man in his 70s with active COVID-19.

V gene TRBV2 combines with J gene TRBJ2-7; 10 nucleotides line up with TRBD1. CDR3 length equals 14 residues. The trim removed 6 bases at V and 4 bases at J, leaving 6 bases unmatched. Germline-derived CDR1 and CDR2 are SNHLY and FYNNEI. Written as DNA, the CDR3 is TGTGCCAGCAGCGTCCCGGGACAGGGGTACGAGCAGTACTTC. Its translation is CASSVPGQGYEQYF. Full variable domain (outside the CDR3, taken from reference TRBV2 and TRBJ2-7): EPEVTQTPSHQVTQMGQEVILRCVPISNHLYFYWYRQILGQKVEFLVSFYNNEISEKSEIFDDQFSVERPDGSNFTLKIRSTKLEDSAMYFCASSVPGQGYEQYFGPGTRLTVT.

The chain is built from TRBV5-1 and TRBJ1-1; D may be TRBD1 (6 bases). The CDR3 loop spans 13 amino acids. CDR1 is SGHRS and CDR2 is YFSETQ in the germline V gene. The V gene lost 4 bases and the J gene lost 1 base, with 8 bases spanning the gap. The CDR3 region is CASSVTGNTEAFF. CDR3 coding DNA: TGCGCCAGCAGCGTGACAGGGAACACTGAAGCTTTCTTT.

The gene calls are TRBV4-2 and TRBJ1-6; no definite D call. Trimming removed 0 bases from V and 6 bases from J, with 9 bases in between. Germline CDR1 reads LGHNA; CDR2 reads YNFKEQ. This CDR3 comprises 15 residues. The CDR3 sequence is CASSQDDWSNSPLHF. CDR3 coding DNA: TGTGCCAGCAGCCAAGATGACTGGAGTAATTCACCCCTCCACTTT.

The gene calls are TRBV14 and TRBJ2-5; 9 nucleotides match TRBD1. The CDR3 totals 15 residues. Trimming at V came to 5 bases and at J to 4 bases, leaving 8 bases not matched to a gene. Germline CDR1 is SGHDN and CDR2 is FVKESK. The CDR3 loop is CASSDGTGKGETQYF. Here the CDR3 DNA reads TGTGCCAGCAGCGATGGGACAGGGAAAGGAGAGACCCAGTACTTC.

This clone was counted once. The genes are TRBV7-2 and TRBJ2-7, with D possibly being TRBD1 (5 bases). This CDR3 contains 14 residues. Germline V CDR1 and CDR2: SGHTA, FQGNSA. Trimming took 1 base from V and 2 from J, leaving 9 bases between them. CDR3 region: CASSLGGSPYEQYF. As DNA, the CDR3 is TGTGCCAGCAGCTTAGGGGGCAGCCCCTACGAGCAGTACTTC. Together with reference TRBV7-2 and TRBJ2-7, the CDR3 gives the full variable domain: GAGVSQSPSNKVTEKGKDVELRCDPISGHTALYWYRQSLGQGLEFLIYFQGNSAPDKSGLPSDRFSAERTGGSVSTLTIQRTQQEDSAVYLCASSLGGSPYEQYFGPGTRLTVT.

The V call is TRBV7-9, the J call TRBJ1-1, with TRBD1 identical over 7 bases. The V and J ends lost 0 bases and 4 bases, in that order; junction bases with no gene match: 11. Germline lookup yields CDR1 SEHNR and CDR2 FQNEAQ (reference sequence). The CDR3 totals 17 residues. CDR3: CASSLAAHTGASTEAFF. The CDR3, as DNA: TGTGCCAGCAGCTTAGCGGCTCACACAGGGGCGAGCACTGAAGCTTTCTTT.

The chain couples TRBV18 to TRBJ1-4; 7 bases are shared with TRBD1. The CDR3 has 15 residues. Germline CDR1 is KGHSH and CDR2 is LQKENI. V shed 0 bases, J shed 3 bases, and the junction held 1 base outside the gene matches. CDR3 residues: CASSPPGQPNEKLFF. Written as DNA, the CDR3 is TGTGCCAGCTCACCACCGGGACAGCCTAATGAAAAACTGTTTTTT.

The genes are TRBV18 and TRBJ1-1; 7 positions match TRBD1. The V and J ends lost 0 bases and 4 bases, in that order; junction bases with no gene match: 2. The CDR3 consists of 14 residues. Per germline, CDR1 KGHSH and CDR2 LQKENI. The CDR3 loop is CASSPPPGGTEAFF. The CDR3 nucleotides read TGTGCCAGCTCACCACCGCCAGGGGGCACTGAAGCTTTCTTT.

J is TRBJ2-3 and V is TRBV28, with TRBD2 identical over 9 bases. Germline-derived CDR1 and CDR2 are MDHEN and SYDVKM. J was trimmed by 3 bases and V by 2 bases; bases with no gene match: 6. The CDR3 sequence is 16 residues long. DNA of the CDR3: TGTGCCAGCAGTTTACTAGCGGGGAGGGGGACAGATACGCAGTATTTT. Residues: CASSLLAGRGTDTQYF.

The gene calls are TRBV19 and TRBJ1-5; TRBD1 matches at 8 bases. Germline CDR1 LNHDA, CDR2 SQIVND (reference sequence). Losses at the gene ends were 4 bases for V and 0 bases for J; bases not matched to a gene: 11. CDR3 length: 18 amino acids. The CDR3 DNA reads as TGTGCCAGTAGTACCCACCGGGACAGGCCTTATAGCAATCAGCCCCAGCATTTT. Translated: CASSTHRDRPYSNQPQHF.

This clone was seen a few times. This rearrangement joins TRBV6-2 or TRBV6-3 to TRBJ1-5; D unclear. CDR3 size: 14 residues. The V end was cut by 0 bases, the J end by 9 bases, with 12 bases between. Per germline, CDR1 MNHEY and CDR2 SVGEGT. The CDR3 DNA follows: TGTGCCAGCAGTTACTCGAACACCCCTGGGCCCCAGCATTTT. It yields the protein CASSYSNTPGPQHF.

The chain is built from TRBV19 and TRBJ2-2, with TRBD1 identical over 8 bases. CDR1 and CDR2 from the germline V gene are LNHDA and SQIVND (reference sequence). Trimming cost V 4 bases and J 6 bases; bases outside gene matches: 10. The CDR3 has 16 amino acids. CDR3 DNA sequence: TGTGCCAGTAGTACCGAGCTCGGACAGGGTGCCGGGGAGCTGTTTTTT. Its protein product is CASSTELGQGAGELFF.

This rearrangement joins TRBV19 to TRBJ1-1; 9 positions agree with TRBD1. This CDR3 region has 13 residues. From germline, CDR1 is LNHDA and CDR2 SQIVND (reference sequence). The trim removed 6 bases at V and 7 bases at J, leaving 6 bases unmatched. The DNA of the CDR3 is TGTGCCAGTAGCAAAACAGGGGGCGGTGAAGCTTTCTTT. Its translation: CASSKTGGGEAFF.

CDR3 sequence (DNA): TGTGCCAGTAGTATGGGCCCGGGACAGGGGACGTACAATGAGCAGTTCTTC. It translates to CASSMGPGQGTYNEQFF. The chain joins TRBV19 to TRBJ2-1, with 10 bases fitting TRBD1. Germline-derived CDR1 and CDR2 are LNHDA and SQIVND (reference sequence). Trimming at V came to 3 bases and at J to 4 bases, leaving 9 bases not matched to a gene. The CDR3 covers 17 residues.

J is TRBJ1-1 and V is TRBV11-2; a possible D gene is TRBD1 (5 bases). V dropped 7 bases and J dropped 1 base, with 16 bases sitting between them. The CDR3 runs to 15 residues. Germline CDR1 and CDR2: SGHAT and FQNNGV. CDR3: CASTLGGRENTEAFF. The CDR3 region has the DNA TGTGCCAGCACCCTTGGTGGCAGGGAGAACACTGAAGCTTTCTTT.

This clone came up a few times. This rearrangement joins TRBV7-2 to TRBJ1-4; the D gene is possibly TRBD1 (5 bases). V was clipped by 0 bases and J by 6 bases, with 11 bases between them. CDR3 length equals 15 residues. From germline, CDR1 is SGHTA and CDR2 FQGNSA. CDR3 nucleotides: TGTGCCAGCAGCTTAGCCGTAGGGGTCTATGAAAAACTGTTTTTT. It codes for CASSLAVGVYEKLFF. Full variable domain (outside the CDR3, taken from reference TRBV7-2 and TRBJ1-4): GAGVSQSPSNKVTEKGKDVELRCDPISGHTALYWYRQSLGQGLEFLIYFQGNSAPDKSGLPSDRFSAERTGGSVSTLTIQRTQQEDSAVYLCASSLAVGVYEKLFFGSGTQLSVL.

V gene TRBV6-1 combines with J gene TRBJ1-2; possible D gene TRBD1, 5 bases. Looked up from germline, CDR1 is MNHNS and CDR2 is SASEGT. V shed 3 bases and J shed 8 bases, with 10 bases lying between them. This CDR3 has 12 amino acids. CDR3 in amino acids: CASSDQGRGYTF. The CDR3 bases are TGTGCCAGCAGTGATCAGGGTAGGGGCTACACCTTC.

The chain couples TRBV5-1 to TRBJ2-7; TRBD1 aligns across 10 bases. V was clipped by 4 bases and J by 6 bases; unmatched bases: 10. CDR1 is SGHRS, CDR2 YFSETQ, per germline. The CDR3 length is 15 residues. The CDR3 DNA follows: TGCGCCAGCAGCCTGGACTGGGACAGGGGTAGCGAGCAGTACTTC. This encodes CASSLDWDRGSEQYF.

This clone showed up just once. The chain links TRBV3-1 (or the pseudogene TRBV3-2) to TRBJ2-2; D is unresolved. The CDR3 length is 17 residues. The V gene lost 1 base and the J gene lost 0 bases, with 12 bases spanning the gap. In germline, CDR1 is LGHDT, CDR2 YNNKEL (reference sequence). DNA of the CDR3: TGTGCCAGCAGCCAAGTTTCTACGAACGCGAACACCGGGGAGCTGTTTTTT. Protein sequence: CASSQVSTNANTGELFF.

The rearrangement links TRBV3-1 (or the pseudogene TRBV3-2) to TRBJ2-7; D is perhaps TRBD1 (6 bases). The V gene lost 4 bases and the J gene lost 0 bases, with 10 bases spanning the gap. CDR1 is LGHDT and CDR2 is YNNKEL in the germline V gene (reference sequence). The CDR3 consists of 14 residues. The CDR3 nucleotides are TGTGCCAGCAGCCCTAACAGGGACTCCTACGAGCAGTACTTC. It translates to CASSPNRDSYEQYF.